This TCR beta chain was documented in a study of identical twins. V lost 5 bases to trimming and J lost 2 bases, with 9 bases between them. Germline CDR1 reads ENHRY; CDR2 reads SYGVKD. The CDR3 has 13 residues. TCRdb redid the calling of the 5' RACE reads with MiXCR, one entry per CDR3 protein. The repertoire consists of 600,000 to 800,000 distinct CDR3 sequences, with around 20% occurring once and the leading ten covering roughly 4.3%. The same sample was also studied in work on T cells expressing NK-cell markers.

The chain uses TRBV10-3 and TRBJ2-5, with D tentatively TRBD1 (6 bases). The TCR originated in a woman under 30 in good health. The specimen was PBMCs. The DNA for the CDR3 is TGTGCCATCAGTCCTAGGGGGCAAGAGACCCAGTACTTC. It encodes CAISPRGQETQYF.